Each of the 12 T cell receptor beta chains below was sequenced from the same sample in a study of blood T cell repertoires in COVID-19. Measured with immunoSEQ multiplex PCR; TCRdb has only the in-frame clones, and not every one. The sample consists of about 380,000 clones, over 65% of them appearing once. Material for sequencing was peripheral blood. The receptors originated from a human donor with acute or convalescent COVID-19. The donor label of this sample is uncertain.

This chain uses TRBV28 with TRBJ2-5, with a tentative D call TRBD2 (5 bases). V was clipped by 5 bases and J by 5 bases, with 21 bases between them. The CDR3 covers 16 residues. Germline V gene sequence: CDR1 MDHEN, CDR2 SYDVKM. CDR3 nucleotides: TGTGCCAGCAGTCCCACAGTTTCGCGCCCGGGGGAGACCCAGTACTTC. Translation gives CASSPTVSRPGETQYF.

The V gene is TRBV19, the J gene TRBJ1-2; TRBD1 agrees at 7 bases. The CDR3 covers 17 residues. Trimming at V came to 4 bases and at J to 2 bases, leaving 13 bases not matched to a gene. Germline values: CDR1 LNHDA, CDR2 SQIVND (reference sequence). This chain's CDR3 is CASSTWDSRATNYGYTF. CDR3 DNA sequence: TGTGCCAGTAGTACCTGGGACAGCCGAGCAACCAACTATGGCTACACCTTC.

The chain has TRBV5-1 and TRBJ1-1; weak D call: TRBD1 (6 bases). The ends were cut back, 0 bases at V and 12 bases at J, with 18 bases in the middle. This CDR3 has 14 residues. The V gene's germline CDR1 is SGHRS and CDR2 YFSETQ. CDR3 residues: CASSLVGGPLSTFF. DNA of the CDR3: TGCGCCAGCAGCTTGGTGGGGGGGCCTTTATCGACTTTCTTT.

This clone was observed a few times. V and J are TRBV5-4 and TRBJ2-2; 7 nucleotides line up with TRBD1. Germline-derived CDR1 and CDR2 are SGHNT and YYREEE (reference sequence). There are 15 residues in the CDR3. J was trimmed by 1 base and V by 2 bases; bases with no gene match: 2. CDR3 region: CASSLRDRNTGELFF. In DNA form, the CDR3 reads TGTGCCAGCAGCTTACGGGACAGGAACACCGGGGAGCTGTTTTTT.

This chain connects TRBV20-1 to TRBJ1-1, with a tentative D call TRBD1 (6 bases). Trimming cost V 7 bases and J 1 base, with 7 bases left between them. The CDR3 totals 11 residues. CDR1 is DFQATT, CDR2 SNEGSKA, per germline (reference sequence). The CDR3 is CSVDRNTEAFF. The CDR3 DNA reads TGCAGTGTGGACAGGAACACTGAAGCTTTCTTT.

V gene TRBV2 combines with J gene TRBJ1-4, with no clear D. The CDR3 consists of 13 residues. The ends were cut back, 1 base at V and 8 bases at J, with 8 bases in the middle. Germline loops: CDR1 SNHLY, CDR2 FYNNEI. This CDR3 is CASSEGWREKLFF. In DNA, the CDR3 is TGTGCCAGCAGTGAAGGGTGGCGGGAAAAACTGTTTTTT.

The rearrangement links TRBV6-1 to TRBJ2-1, with TRBD1 identical over 7 bases. The CDR3 extends over 13 amino acids. Trimming removed 2 bases from V and 12 bases from J; junction bases left unmatched: 7. Germline V CDR1 and CDR2: MNHNS, SASEGT. The CDR3 here is CASSEIRGLGQFF. As DNA, the CDR3 is TGTGCCAGCAGTGAAATAAGGGGGCTAGGGCAGTTCTTC.

This chain uses TRBV27 with TRBJ2-7; tentative D call: TRBD1 (6 bases). V lost 3 bases, J lost 4 bases, and 10 bases lay in between. CDR1 is MNHEY, CDR2 SMNVEV, per germline (reference sequence). The CDR3 runs to 13 residues. CDR3: CASSLGRGYEQYF. CDR3 DNA sequence: TGTGCCAGCAGTTTGGGCAGGGGTTACGAGCAGTACTTC.

This clone was observed a few times. The chain employs TRBV29-1 and TRBJ2-1, with 9 bases identical to TRBD2. With V trimmed by 4 bases and J by 0 bases, 16 bases remained unmatched. From germline, CDR1 is SQVTM and CDR2 ANQGSEA. The CDR3 runs 19 residues. In nucleotides, the CDR3 is TGCAGCGTTGTCACCCGGAGTTTAGCGGGGGCGAGCTCCTACAATGAGCAGTTCTTC. Amino acid sequence: CSVVTRSLAGASSYNEQFF.

The chain links TRBV9 to TRBJ2-1; 9 bases are a match to TRBD2. CDR1 and CDR2 from the germline V gene are SGDLS and YYNGEE. The CDR3 is 17 amino acids. Trimming removed 4 bases from V and 8 bases from J; junction bases left unmatched: 16. The CDR3 DNA reads TGTGCCAGCAGCCAAGCTCAGTTAGCGGGAGTCGGCGATGAGCAGTTCTTC. Translating gives CASSQAQLAGVGDEQFF. The full variable domain, its missing parts supplied by reference TRBV9 and TRBJ2-1, is DSGVTQTPKHLITATGQRVTLRCSPRSGDLSVYWYQQSLDQGLQFLIQYYNGEERAKGNILERFSAQQFPDLHSELNLSSLELGDSALYFCASSQAQLAGVGDEQFFGPGTRLTVL.

The V call is TRBV6-4, the J call TRBJ2-1; D possibly corresponds to TRBD2 (5 bases). This CDR3 is 15 amino acids long. Germline V gene sequence: CDR1 MRHNA, CDR2 SNTAGT. Deletions cut 1 base from V and 1 base from J, with 8 bases between. CDR3 region: CASSDYLASYNEQFF. The CDR3 bases are TGTGCCAGCAGTGACTATCTAGCTTCCTACAATGAGCAGTTCTTC.

This clone was counted once. The J gene is TRBJ1-4, the V gene TRBV2, with 8 bases lining up with TRBD1. The CDR3 runs to 16 residues. CDR1 SNHLY and CDR2 FYNNEI come from the germline V gene. V shed 1 base and J 10 bases; nucleotides not matched to a gene: 11. The CDR3 sequence: CASSEVGGTGFGKLFF. For the CDR3, the DNA is TGTGCCAGCAGTGAAGTGGGAGGGACAGGCTTTGGAAAACTGTTTTTT.